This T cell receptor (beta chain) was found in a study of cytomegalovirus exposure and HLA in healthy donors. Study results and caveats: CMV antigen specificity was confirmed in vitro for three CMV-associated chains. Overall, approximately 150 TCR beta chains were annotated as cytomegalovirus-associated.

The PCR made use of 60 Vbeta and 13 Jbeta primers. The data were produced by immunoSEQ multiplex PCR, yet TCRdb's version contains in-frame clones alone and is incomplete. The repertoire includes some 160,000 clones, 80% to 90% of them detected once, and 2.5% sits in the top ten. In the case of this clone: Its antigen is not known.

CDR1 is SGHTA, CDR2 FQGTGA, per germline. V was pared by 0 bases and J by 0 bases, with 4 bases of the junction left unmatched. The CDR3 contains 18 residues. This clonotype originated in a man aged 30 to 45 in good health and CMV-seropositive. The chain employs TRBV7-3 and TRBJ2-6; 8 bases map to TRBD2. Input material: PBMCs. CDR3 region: CASSLTPSGSSGANVLTF. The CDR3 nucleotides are TGTGCCAGCAGCTTAACCCCTAGCGGGTCCTCTGGGGCCAACGTCCTGACTTTC. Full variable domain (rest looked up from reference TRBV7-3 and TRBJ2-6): GAGVSQTPSNKVTEKGKYVELRCDPISGHTALYWYRQSLGQGPEFLIYFQGTGAADDSGLPNDRFFAVRPEGSVSTLKIQRTERGDSAVYLCASSLTPSGSSGANVLTFGAGSRLTVL.